The rows below give T cell receptor beta chains drawn from one sample of a study of shared clonotypes between healthy human individuals. TCRdb's copy holds only in-frame clones and misses some; the assay was immunoSEQ multiplex PCR. The sample holds about 2 million clones; 85% to 95% are singletons and the top ten take more than 0.95%. The sequenced sample consisted of naive CD8+ T cells sorted from blood. All receptors come from a young man in good health. The CDR3 runs from the conserved cysteine through the conserved F or W. The order of the fields is V gene, D gene, clone size, J gene, CDR3 DNA, CDR3 protein. A D gene is named only where the DNA matches it firmly. Rows give clone size only sometimes, using once, few, many, or a class for an expanded clone.

v_gene: TRBV7-9; d_gene: -; abundance: -; j_gene: TRBJ1-1; CDR3nt: TGTGCCAGCAGCGCCGAGACTGAGAAAGCTTTCTTT; CDR3aa: CASSAETEKAFF
v_gene: TRBV9; d_gene: -; abundance: -; j_gene: TRBJ2-3; CDR3nt: TGTGCCAGCAGCGGGACCAAGATTTACGACCCAGATACGCAGTATTTT; CDR3aa: CASSGTKIYDPDTQYF
v_gene: TRBV4-3; d_gene: TRBD2; abundance: -; j_gene: TRBJ2-1; CDR3nt: TGCGCCAGCAGCCAAGGCGGGGGAACGGGACTAGCGGGTGAGCAGTTCTTC; CDR3aa: CASSQGGGTGLAGEQFF
v_gene: TRBV29-1; d_gene: -; abundance: -; j_gene: TRBJ2-2; CDR3nt: TGCAGCGTCGTAGCTGGGGAACCGAACACCGGGGAGCTGTTTTTT; CDR3aa: CSVVAGEPNTGELFF
v_gene: TRBV29-1; d_gene: TRBD2; abundance: -; j_gene: TRBJ2-1; CDR3nt: TGCAGCGTTGAAGCCCTAGCGGGATCTTGGGAGCAGTTCTTC; CDR3aa: CSVEALAGSWEQFF
v_gene: TRBV7-2; d_gene: -; abundance: once; j_gene: TRBJ2-7; CDR3nt: TGTGCCAGCAGCTTAGAGTTCGCGGGACGCTCCTACGAGCAGTACTTC; CDR3aa: CASSLEFAGRSYEQYF
v_gene: TRBV30; d_gene: -; abundance: -; j_gene: TRBJ2-1; CDR3nt: TGTGCCTGGAGTGGGGCAGGGTCACCGAAGGATGAGCAGTTCTTC; CDR3aa: CAWSGAGSPKDEQFF
v_gene: TRBV7-9; d_gene: -; abundance: -; j_gene: TRBJ2-3; CDR3nt: TGTGCCAGCAGCGACTCGGGGGAATGGGGCACAGATACGCAGTATTTT; CDR3aa: CASSDSGEWGTDTQYF
v_gene: TRBV28; d_gene: -; abundance: -; j_gene: TRBJ2-7; CDR3nt: TGTGCCAGCAGTCCTCCAGGTAGCTCCTACGAGCAGTACTTC; CDR3aa: CASSPPGSSYEQYF
v_gene: TRBV4-3; d_gene: -; abundance: -; j_gene: TRBJ2-2; CDR3nt: TGCGCCAGCAGCCAATTGGACGCCGGGGAGCTGTTTTTT; CDR3aa: CASSQLDAGELFF
v_gene: TRBV18; d_gene: -; abundance: once; j_gene: TRBJ1-4; CDR3nt: TGTGCCAGCTCACCGCCACGGACAGATTATAATGAAAAACTGTTTTTT; CDR3aa: CASSPPRTDYNEKLFF
v_gene: TRBV9; d_gene: -; abundance: -; j_gene: TRBJ2-7; CDR3nt: TGTGCCAGCAGCGTACCGGGTGGCGAGCAGTACTTC; CDR3aa: CASSVPGGEQYF
v_gene: TRBV10-2; d_gene: TRBD1; abundance: -; j_gene: TRBJ2-7; CDR3nt: TGCGCCAGCAGTGAGTCTGCGGGACAGGGCCTGGTCGAGCAGTACTTC; CDR3aa: CASSESAGQGLVEQYF
v_gene: TRBV13; d_gene: TRBD1; abundance: -; j_gene: TRBJ1-1; CDR3nt: TGTGCCAGCAGCTTAGGCCTTCAGGGGGCCTTTGCTTTCTTT; CDR3aa: CASSLGLQGAFAFF
v_gene: TRBV5-4; d_gene: -; abundance: -; j_gene: TRBJ2-7; CDR3nt: TGTGCCAGCAGCTTGGGGGCGCCCTACGAGCAGTACTTC; CDR3aa: CASSLGAPYEQYF
v_gene: TRBV7-9; d_gene: -; abundance: -; j_gene: TRBJ2-7; CDR3nt: TGTGCCAGCAGCCGCCGGGACCGACCCTACGAGCAGTACTTC; CDR3aa: CASSRRDRPYEQYF
v_gene: TRBV18; d_gene: TRBD1; abundance: -; j_gene: TRBJ1-6; CDR3nt: TGTGCCAGCTCTCCCAGGGGGCGCGATTCACCCCTCCACTTT; CDR3aa: CASSPRGRDSPLHF
v_gene: TRBV2; d_gene: -; abundance: -; j_gene: TRBJ1-4; CDR3nt: TGTGCCAGCAGTGAAGTGATAACGGGAGCTAATGAAAAACTGTTTTTT; CDR3aa: CASSEVITGANEKLFF
v_gene: TRBV7-6; d_gene: -; abundance: -; j_gene: TRBJ1-1; CDR3nt: TGTGCCAGCAGCCCTGGCGGGGTCGGGGTCACTGAAGCTTTCTTT; CDR3aa: CASSPGGVGVTEAFF
v_gene: TRBV19; d_gene: -; abundance: once; j_gene: TRBJ1-6; CDR3nt: TGTGCCAGTAGTATTGGTTCGGACAATTCACCCCTCCACTTT; CDR3aa: CASSIGSDNSPLHF
v_gene: TRBV6-5; d_gene: TRBD2; abundance: -; j_gene: TRBJ2-7; CDR3nt: TGTGCCAGCAGTTACAGGGAGGGGACGCACGAGCAGTACTTC; CDR3aa: CASSYREGTHEQYF
v_gene: TRBV9; d_gene: -; abundance: once; j_gene: TRBJ1-5; CDR3nt: TGTGCCAGCAGTGGGGGGGGCAATCAGCCCCAGCATTTT; CDR3aa: CASSGGGNQPQHF
v_gene: TRBV6-5; d_gene: -; abundance: once; j_gene: TRBJ1-1; CDR3nt: TGTGCCAGCAGTTACCTAGAGGGGGGCACTGAAGCTTTCTTT; CDR3aa: CASSYLEGGTEAFF
v_gene: TRBV11-2; d_gene: -; abundance: -; j_gene: TRBJ1-5; CDR3nt: TGTGCCAGCAGCCCTCACATCACTCAGCCCCAGCATTTT; CDR3aa: CASSPHITQPQHF
v_gene: TRBV10-3; d_gene: -; abundance: -; j_gene: TRBJ1-2; CDR3nt: TGTGCCATCAGTGAGTCAGGGGCTGGCTACACCTTC; CDR3aa: CAISESGAGYTF
v_gene: TRBV29-1; d_gene: -; abundance: -; j_gene: TRBJ2-1; CDR3nt: TGCAGCGTTGAAGGACTCCTCTTTGATGGGGATGAGCAGTTCTTC; CDR3aa: CSVEGLLFDGDEQFF
v_gene: TRBV5-6; d_gene: -; abundance: once; j_gene: TRBJ2-7; CDR3nt: TGTGCCACCTCGTTAGGGGGCTACGAGCAGTACTTC; CDR3aa: CATSLGGYEQYF
v_gene: TRBV29-1; d_gene: -; abundance: -; j_gene: TRBJ1-2; CDR3nt: TGCAGCGTTGAGTTTGTATCGGGCTACACCTTC; CDR3aa: CSVEFVSGYTF
v_gene: TRBV27; d_gene: TRBD1; abundance: -; j_gene: TRBJ1-1; CDR3nt: TGTGCCAGCAGTTTGTTAGGGACAGGGGGTCTGAACACTGAAGCTTTCTTT; CDR3aa: CASSLLGTGGLNTEAFF
v_gene: TRBV7-2; d_gene: -; abundance: -; j_gene: TRBJ2-7; CDR3nt: TGTGCCAGCAGCTTAGGAGTTGCCACAACCTACGAGCAGTACTTC; CDR3aa: CASSLGVATTYEQYF
v_gene: TRBV7-9; d_gene: -; abundance: -; j_gene: TRBJ2-2; CDR3nt: TGTGCCAGCAGCCCGAAATTTGCCGGGGAGCTGTTTTTT; CDR3aa: CASSPKFAGELFF
v_gene: TRBV28; d_gene: -; abundance: once; j_gene: TRBJ1-1; CDR3nt: TGTGCCAGCAGTGCCCACCGGGAACTAACTGAAGCTTTCTTT; CDR3aa: CASSAHRELTEAFF
v_gene: TRBV7-9; d_gene: -; abundance: few; j_gene: TRBJ1-2; CDR3nt: TGTGCCAGCAGCTCACAAGTAACATGGGATTATGGCTACACCTTC; CDR3aa: CASSSQVTWDYGYTF